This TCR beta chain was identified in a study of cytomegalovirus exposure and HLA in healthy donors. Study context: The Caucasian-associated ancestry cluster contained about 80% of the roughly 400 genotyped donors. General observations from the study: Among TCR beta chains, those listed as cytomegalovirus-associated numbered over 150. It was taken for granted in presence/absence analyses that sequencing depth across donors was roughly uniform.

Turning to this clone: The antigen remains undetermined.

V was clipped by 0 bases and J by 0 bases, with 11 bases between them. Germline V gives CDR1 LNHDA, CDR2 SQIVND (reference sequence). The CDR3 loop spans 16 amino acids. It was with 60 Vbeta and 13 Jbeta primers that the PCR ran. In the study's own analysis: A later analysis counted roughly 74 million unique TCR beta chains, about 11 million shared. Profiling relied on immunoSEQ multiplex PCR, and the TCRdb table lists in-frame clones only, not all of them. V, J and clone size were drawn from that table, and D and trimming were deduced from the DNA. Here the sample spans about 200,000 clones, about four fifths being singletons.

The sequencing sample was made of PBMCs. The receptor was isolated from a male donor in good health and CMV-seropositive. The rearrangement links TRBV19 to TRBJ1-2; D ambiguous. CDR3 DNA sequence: TGTGCCAGTAGTATAGAGAGAGGGCCAGCTAACTATGGCTACACCTTC. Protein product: CASSIERGPANYGYTF.